This T cell receptor beta chain was sequenced during a study of blood T cell repertoires in COVID-19. The overall study: Sources were T cells, B-cell-depleted T cells, or PBMCs; the material itself was cDNA or gDNA.

The data were produced by immunoSEQ multiplex PCR, yet TCRdb's version contains in-frame clones alone and is incomplete. The sample lists tens of thousands of clones; 88% were seen once. The CDR3 runs to 12 residues. In germline, CDR1 is MNHEY, CDR2 SMNVEV (reference sequence). The V end was cut by 3 bases, the J end by 10 bases, with 10 bases between. Recruited during active infection, patients (from Seattle) were subsequently followed longitudinally. Specimen: peripheral blood. The TCR sequence derives from a woman aged 60-70 years with COVID-19, enrolled during active disease. This chain links TRBV27 with TRBJ2-1; D ambiguous. The chain's CDR3 is CASSFAVGEQFF. DNA for the CDR3: TGTGCCAGCAGTTTCGCAGTTGGCGAGCAGTTCTTC.